This entry lists 14 T cell receptor beta chains sequenced from one sample in a study of T-cell reconstitution after alpha-beta-depleted transplantation in children (dated by TCRdb to the mid-2010s). The library came from PCR. The sequencer was an Illumina HiSeq 2500. To normalize quantification of the TCRbeta repertoire, the TCR libraries were built with molecular barcoding that relied on unique molecular identifiers. TCRdb's own reprocessing of the public reads used fastp at Q25 and MiXCR and kept productive beta chains. Rows merge per CDR3 protein into single entries with the most common DNA and genes. The sample table records 200,000 to 300,000 distinct CDR3 sequences; more than 10% of these occur just once. The ten most abundant clones make up around 3% of the sample. Here the sequenced sample was PBMCs from the stem cell graft donor, taken from the stem cell graft. The receptor set was obtained from a human donor who donated a stem cell graft to a child with acute lymphoblastic leukemia.

This clonotype was detected ten times or more. V gene TRBV5-1 combines with J gene TRBJ2-3; D unclear. This CDR3 has 13 amino acids. Germline loops: CDR1 SGHRS, CDR2 YFSETQ. With 5 bases removed from V and 2 bases from J, the gap between germline ends came to 9 bases. The CDR3: CASSFIPTDTQYF. CDR3 sequence (DNA): TGCGCCAGCAGTTTTATACCCACAGATACGCAGTATTTT.

This clonotype was counted many times. V usage is TRBV29-1 and J usage is TRBJ1-1; 7 bases fit TRBD1. Unmatched junction bases numbered 13, after V lost 6 bases and J lost 9 bases. In germline, CDR1 is SQVTM, CDR2 ANQGSEA. This CDR3 comprises 13 residues. CDR3 protein: CSVVGDRLLKAFF. The CDR3 nucleotides are TGCAGCGTAGTGGGGGACAGACTCCTGAAAGCTTTCTTT. Full variable domain (remainder filled in from reference TRBV29-1 and TRBJ1-1): SAVISQKPSRDICQRGTSLTIQCQVDSQVTMMFWYRQQPGQSLTLIATANQGSEATYESGFVIDKFPISRPNLTFSTLTVSNMSPEDSSIYLCSVVGDRLLKAFFGQGTRLTVV.

The chain links TRBV18 to TRBJ2-7; 14 positions match TRBD2. CDR1 and CDR2 (germline): KGHSH, LQKENI. CDR3 length: 16 amino acids. The trim removed 0 bases at V and 4 bases at J, leaving 2 bases unmatched. This CDR3 is CASSPPGTSGGYEQYF. In DNA form, the CDR3 reads TGTGCCAGCTCACCACCCGGGACTAGCGGGGGATACGAGCAGTACTTC. The full variable domain, in which reference TRBV18 and TRBJ2-7 provide the parts outside the CDR3, is NAGVMQNPRHLVRRRGQEARLRCSPMKGHSHVYWYRQLPEEGLKFMVYLQKENIIDESGMPKERFSAEFPKEGPSILRIQQVVRGDSAAYFCASSPPGTSGGYEQYFGPGTRLTVT.

This clonotype occurred many times. The CDR3 spells CASSLPSGNSPLHF. DNA for the CDR3: TGTGCCAGCAGTTTACCCTCGGGTAATTCACCCCTCCACTTT. The chain has TRBV28 and TRBJ1-6, with unresolved D. Trimming stripped 2 bases from V and 6 bases from J, with 8 bases between. The V gene's germline CDR1 is MDHEN and CDR2 SYDVKM. The CDR3 length is 14 residues.

In this sample, this clonotype turned up many times. V gene TRBV6-5 combines with J gene TRBJ2-5; unclear D gene. V dropped 0 bases and J dropped 3 bases, with 11 bases sitting between them. Germline V lookup: CDR1 MNHEY, CDR2 SVGAGI. The CDR3 spans 15 residues. The CDR3: CASSYSWQKKETQYF. The CDR3 bases are TGTGCCAGCAGTTACTCTTGGCAGAAAAAAGAGACCCAGTACTTC.

In its sample, this clonotype was seen many times. The chain links TRBV28 to TRBJ2-7; no reliable D call. Germline V lookup: CDR1 MDHEN, CDR2 SYDVKM. CDR3 length: 14 residues. V dropped 5 bases and J dropped 2 bases, with 13 bases sitting between them. The CDR3 sequence is CASSPFPGAYEQYF. The CDR3 DNA is TGTGCCAGCAGTCCCTTCCCCGGAGCCTACGAGCAGTACTTC.

This clonotype was counted at least ten times. V usage is TRBV29-1 and J usage is TRBJ2-1; perhaps TRBD1 as D (6 bases). The germline V gene encodes CDR1 SQVTM and CDR2 ANQGSEA. V lost 4 bases to trimming and J lost 6 bases, with 10 bases between them. CDR3 length: 12 residues. The CDR3 bases are TGCAGCGTTGGGACAGTTGGCAATGAGCAGTTCTTC. It translates to CSVGTVGNEQFF.

This clonotype has at least ten counts. The V call is TRBV20-1, the J call TRBJ2-3; 10 bases agree with TRBD1. CDR3 size: 19 residues. V dropped 1 base and J dropped 1; count of bases not matched to a gene: 14. Germline CDR1 and CDR2: DFQATT and SNEGSKA (reference sequence). The CDR3 DNA follows: TGCAGTGCTAGAGTGTATAGGGGACAGGGGATGCCGGGCACAGATACGCAGTATTTT. It is translated as CSARVYRGQGMPGTDTQYF.

With respect to this clonotype: A much larger clone lies one base from this, so it may be a read error. This chain links TRBV11-2 with TRBJ1-2, with unresolved D. Between the trimmed V and J ends, which lost 1 base and 4 bases, there was a span of 16 bases. CDR1 and CDR2 from the germline V gene are SGHAT and FQNNGV. This CDR3 has 16 amino acids. The chain's CDR3 is CASSLGSRSIVYGYTF. The CDR3 DNA reads as TGTGCCAGCAGCTTAGGGTCTAGGAGTATTGTCTATGGCTACACCTTC. The variable domain in full, with the rest retrieved from reference TRBV11-2 and TRBJ1-2, is EAGVAQSPRYKIIEKRQSVAFWCNPISGHATLYWYQQILGQGPKLLIQFQNNGVVDDSQLPKDRFSAERLKGVDSTLKIQPAKLEDSAVYLCASSLGSRSIVYGYTFGSGTRLTVV.

V and J are TRBV6-2 or TRBV6-3 and TRBJ1-1; 8 positions match TRBD1. Trimming cost V 6 bases and J 6 bases; bases outside gene matches: 9. CDR1 and CDR2 (germline): MNHEY, SVGEGT. The CDR3 sequence is 14 residues long. The CDR3 bases are TGTGCCAGCAGATTGGACAGGGCCCCCGCTGAAGCTTTCTTT. Translating it yields CASRLDRAPAEAFF.

This clonotype was seen repeatedly, ten times or more. V is TRBV27 and J is TRBJ2-5; D is uncertain. CDR3 length: 14 residues. Germline V CDR1 and CDR2: MNHEY, SMNVEV (reference sequence). V lost 10 bases and J lost 0, with 15 bases in between. The CDR3 loop is CATLSWQNQETQYF. The CDR3, as DNA: TGTGCCACCCTGAGTTGGCAGAACCAAGAGACCCAGTACTTC.

This clonotype was observed at least ten times. The V gene is TRBV27, the J gene TRBJ2-6; D is unclear. Germline-derived CDR1 and CDR2 are MNHEY and SMNVEV (reference sequence). The V end was cut by 5 bases, the J end by 2 bases, with 10 bases between. This CDR3 contains 15 residues. The CDR3 region has the DNA TGTGCCAGCAGTCTTGACACCACTGGGGCCAACGTCCTGACTTTC. This encodes CASSLDTTGANVLTF.

This clonotype was detected ten times or more. The gene calls are TRBV7-2 and TRBJ2-5; 9 bases agree with TRBD1. Germline lookup yields CDR1 SGHTA and CDR2 FQGNSA. The CDR3 totals 15 residues. V shed 1 base, J shed 3 bases, and the junction held 3 bases outside the gene matches. The CDR3 here is CASSLVTGGEETQYF. CDR3 sequence (DNA): TGTGCCAGCAGCTTAGTGACAGGGGGGGAAGAGACCCAGTACTTC.

The V call is TRBV20-1, the J call TRBJ2-2; D uncertain. CDR1 DFQATT and CDR2 SNEGSKA come from the germline V gene (reference sequence). The CDR3 length is 13 residues. V dropped 6 bases and J dropped 1 base, with 9 bases sitting between them. The CDR3 DNA reads TGCAGTGCCAGGTGGGAGAACACCGGGGAGCTGTTTTTT. This sequence encodes CSARWENTGELFF.